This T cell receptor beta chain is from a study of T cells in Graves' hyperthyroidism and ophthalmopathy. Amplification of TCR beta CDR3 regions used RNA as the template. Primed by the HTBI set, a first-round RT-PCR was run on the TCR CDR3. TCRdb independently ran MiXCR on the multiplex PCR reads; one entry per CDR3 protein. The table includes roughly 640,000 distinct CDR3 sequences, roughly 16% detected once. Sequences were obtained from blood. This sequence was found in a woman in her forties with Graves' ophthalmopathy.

CDR3 nucleotides: TGTGCCAGCAGCCGACTCGAAACTGGGGCTAATGAGCAGTTCTTC. Translating gives CASSRLETGANEQFF. The gene calls are TRBV7-9 and TRBJ2-1; D is perhaps TRBD1 (5 bases). The CDR3 spans 15 residues. Deletions cut 5 bases from V and 7 bases from J, with 18 bases between. Per germline, CDR1 SEHNR and CDR2 FQNEAQ (reference sequence).